This TCR beta chain was retrieved from a study of CD8 T cells in Susac syndrome. This clonotype showed up just once. The V end was cut by 6 bases, the J end by 3 bases, with 20 bases between. The CDR3 has 16 residues. Random hexamers were used to reverse transcribe the RNA input (roughly 0.5 to 1 ug). One entry per CDR3 protein results from TCRdb running MiXCR on the immunoSEQ multiplex PCR reads. The sample shows 150,000 to 200,000 distinct CDR3 sequences, around 94% of them seen only once. The V call is TRBV12-3 or TRBV12-4, the J call TRBJ1-1, with D perhaps TRBD1 (6 bases). The source of this sequence is a human donor with Susac syndrome. Sequenced sample: CD4+ T cells from PBMCs. In DNA, the CDR3 is TGTGCCAGCAGCGCTCTGGGGGGGCGCGTGGACACTGAAGCTTTCTTT. It is translated as CASSALGGRVDTEAFF.